This T cell receptor beta chain emerged from a study of CXCR3-negative and CXCR3-positive naive CD8 T cells. Study background: With about 1.5 +/- 0.3 million reads per library, the TRB reads numbered around 140 million in total. Overall study findings and caveats: Once cells were cryopreserved, CXCR3 expression went down partly, and most assays used fresh PBMCs.

Germline assignment: CDR1 DFQATT and CDR2 SNEGSKA (reference sequence). This CDR3 has 11 amino acids. Researchers sorted about 300,000 cells of each CD8+ T cell subset in triplicate. On this clonotype: Its specificity is unknown.

UMI-labeled TRB cDNA libraries were prepared by 5' RACE. TCRdb re-called the 5' RACE reads; one entry per CDR3 protein, DNA not given. The table gives around 41,000 distinct CDR3 sequences; the top ten clones make up roughly 10% of it. The sample comprised memory CD8+ T cells from blood. The chain joins TRBV20-1 to TRBJ1-1. This receptor was obtained from a human donor in good health. Some clones in this sample may be carry-over from other donors' samples. The CDR3 protein is CSARDYTEAFF.